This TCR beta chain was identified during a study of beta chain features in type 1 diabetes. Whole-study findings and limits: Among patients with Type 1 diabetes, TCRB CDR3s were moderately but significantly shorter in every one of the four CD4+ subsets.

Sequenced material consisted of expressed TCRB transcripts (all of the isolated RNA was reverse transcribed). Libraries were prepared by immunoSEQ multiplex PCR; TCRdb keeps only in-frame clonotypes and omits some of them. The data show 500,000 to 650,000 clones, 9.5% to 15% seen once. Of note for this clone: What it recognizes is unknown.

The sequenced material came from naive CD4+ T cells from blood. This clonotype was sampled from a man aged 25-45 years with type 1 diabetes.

The CDR3 region has the DNA TGTGCCAGCAGTTTATTTAGCGGGATCAAATCACCCCTCCACTTT. Protein product: CASSLFSGIKSPLHF. The rearrangement uses TRBV27 and TRBJ1-6; D call uncertain. Germline V gene lookup returns CDR1 MNHEY and CDR2 SMNVEV (reference sequence). The germline V and J ends were trimmed by 1 base and 10 bases, with 14 bases remaining between them. The CDR3 extends over 15 amino acids.